These 17 T cell receptor beta chains share one sample of origin, sequenced in a study of blood T cell repertoires in COVID-19. Sequenced by immunoSEQ multiplex PCR; TCRdb stores in-frame clones only, minus some. The sample gives approximately 210,000 clones, roughly four fifths of which show up once; approximately 10% is in the top ten. The sequencing input was PBMCs or T cells enriched from blood (not recorded which). The receptors stem from a man aged 35 to 55 who had recovered from COVID-19.

J is TRBJ1-6 and V is TRBV7-8, with a weak D call TRBD1 (6 bases). The CDR3 spans 13 residues. Trimming removed 4 bases from V and 10 bases from J, with 11 bases in between. Germline CDR1 is SGHVS and CDR2 is FQNEAQ. The CDR3 bases are TGTGCCAGCAGCTATAGACAGGACTCACCCCTCCACTTT. Translation: CASSYRQDSPLHF.

The genes are TRBV9 and TRBJ2-2; TRBD2 aligns across 11 bases. CDR1 is SGDLS and CDR2 is YYNGEE in the germline V gene. The CDR3 has 15 residues. J gave up 7 bases and V 4 bases, and 6 bases lay outside the gene matches. The CDR3 loop reads CASSTLAGGIGELFF. The CDR3 DNA reads as TGTGCCAGCAGCACTCTAGCGGGAGGAATCGGGGAGCTGTTTTTT.

This chain links TRBV5-1 with TRBJ1-2; no definite D call. The CDR3 consists of 13 residues. Between the trimmed V and J ends, which lost 0 bases and 7 bases, there was a span of 10 bases. Germline V gives CDR1 SGHRS, CDR2 YFSETQ. Here the CDR3 reads CASSLGGTGGYTF. The CDR3 coding sequence is TGCGCCAGCAGCTTGGGTGGTACTGGTGGCTACACCTTC.

This clone came up once. V usage is TRBV7-2 and J usage is TRBJ1-1; D uncertain. This CDR3 is 14 amino acids long. Per germline, CDR1 SGHTA and CDR2 FQGNSA. Deletions cut 1 base from V and 1 base from J, with 7 bases between. Written as DNA, the CDR3 is TGTGCCAGCAGCTTAGGGCCCTGGAACACTGAAGCTTTCTTT. Translated: CASSLGPWNTEAFF.

The chain employs TRBV30 and TRBJ1-5; D gene unclear. This CDR3 is built from 15 residues. Germline CDR1 and CDR2: GTSNPN and SVGIG (reference sequence). Trimming cost V 2 bases and J 2 bases, with 13 bases left between them. CDR3: CAWSISPEGNQPQHF. In nucleotides, the CDR3 is TGTGCCTGGAGTATAAGTCCGGAGGGCAATCAGCCCCAGCATTTT.

This rearrangement joins TRBV30 to TRBJ2-7; the D gene is possibly TRBD2 (7 bases). The CDR3 extends over 13 amino acids. Germline V gene lookup returns CDR1 GTSNPN and CDR2 SVGIG (reference sequence). With 1 base removed from V and 3 bases from J, the gap between germline ends came to 10 bases. The CDR3 DNA follows: TGTGCCTGGAGTGGCGGGGGCAGCTACGAGCAGTACTTC. Encoded protein: CAWSGGGSYEQYF.

The chain couples TRBV5-6 to TRBJ2-5, with 7 bases matching TRBD2. J was trimmed by 3 bases and V by 3 bases; bases with no gene match: 8. The germline V gene encodes CDR1 SGHDT and CDR2 YYEEEE. The CDR3 length is 15 residues. In nucleotides, the CDR3 is TGTGCCAGCAGCTCGTCGACTAGCTCGGAAGAGACCCAGTACTTC. This translates into CASSSSTSSEETQYF.

V is TRBV4-3 and J is TRBJ2-3; a possible D gene is TRBD2 (6 bases). The germline V gene has CDR1 LGHNA and CDR2 YSLEER. The CDR3 loop spans 16 amino acids. V shed 0 bases and J shed 0 bases, with 10 bases lying between them. This chain's CDR3 is CASSQDRDLSTDTQYF. The CDR3 bases are TGCGCCAGCAGCCAAGATAGGGACTTAAGCACAGATACGCAGTATTTT.

The chain combines TRBV18 with TRBJ2-1, with TRBD2 matching over 9 bases. This CDR3 is built from 16 residues. Germline CDR1 reads KGHSH; CDR2 reads LQKENI. With V trimmed by 0 bases and J by 5 bases, 5 bases remained unmatched. CDR3 sequence: CASSPPGGRAHNEQFF. Written as DNA, the CDR3 is TGTGCCAGCTCACCACCGGGCGGGAGGGCCCACAATGAGCAGTTCTTC.

This clone has a handful of counts. This chain uses TRBV29-1 with TRBJ1-1; D is unclear. V was cut by 4 bases and J by 6 bases, with 12 bases left in between. Germline assignment: CDR1 SQVTM and CDR2 ANQGSEA. The CDR3 length is 12 residues. The chain's CDR3 is CSVGEGRAEAFF. In DNA, the CDR3 is TGCAGCGTTGGTGAGGGAAGGGCTGAAGCTTTCTTT.

V and J are TRBV29-1 and TRBJ1-1; D perhaps matches TRBD1 (5 bases). Germline loops: CDR1 SQVTM, CDR2 ANQGSEA. The V end lost 2 bases, the J end lost 2 bases, and 15 bases lay between the germline ends. This CDR3 comprises 15 residues. The DNA of the CDR3 is TGCAGCGTTGAACTCCAGGGTGGGGCCAACACTGAAGCTTTCTTT. This sequence encodes CSVELQGGANTEAFF.

This sequence joins TRBV29-1 and TRBJ2-7, with D perhaps matching TRBD1 (6 bases). The V end was cut by 4 bases, the J end by 2 bases, with 9 bases between. The germline gives CDR1 SQVTM, CDR2 ANQGSEA. The CDR3 loop spans 12 amino acids. This CDR3 reads CSVVGDTYEQYF. The CDR3 region has the DNA TGCAGCGTTGTCGGGGACACCTACGAGCAGTACTTC.

The chain uses TRBV6-2 or TRBV6-3 and TRBJ2-7; a possible D gene is TRBD2 (5 bases). Germline values: CDR1 MNHEY, CDR2 SVGEGT. This CDR3 contains 14 residues. CDR3 amino acids: CASSYTLASSEQYV. As DNA, the CDR3 is TGTGCCAGCAGTTACACCCTAGCCTCCTCCGAGCAGTACGTC.

The genes are TRBV4-1 and TRBJ1-2, with D perhaps TRBD1 (5 bases). V dropped 0 bases and J dropped 6 bases, with 26 bases sitting between them. The CDR3 is 19 residues long. Germline V gene data show CDR1 as MGHRA and CDR2 as YSYEKL. CDR3 coding DNA: TGCGCCAGCAGCCAAGAATCCCGCGGCAGGGTGAACTCGCCGGATGGCTACACCTTC. Translated: CASSQESRGRVNSPDGYTF.

The rearrangement links TRBV2 to TRBJ1-2, with D possibly being TRBD1 (5 bases). V lost 2 bases, J lost 8 bases, and 15 bases lay in between. The CDR3 loop spans 14 amino acids. Looked up from germline, CDR1 is SNHLY and CDR2 is FYNNEI. CDR3 coding DNA: TGTGCCAGCAGTGAAAGGGGCGGCATGGACGGCTACACCTTC. It codes for CASSERGGMDGYTF.

The chain links TRBV7-2 to TRBJ1-2, with D maybe TRBD1 (5 bases). The CDR3 loop spans 12 amino acids. The V end was cut by 5 bases, the J end by 7 bases, with 11 bases between. CDR1 is SGHTA and CDR2 is FQGNSA in the germline V gene. CDR3 in amino acids: CASSPVGGGYTF. Written as DNA, the CDR3 is TGTGCCAGCAGCCCCGTCGGGGGTGGCTACACCTTC.

This chain uses TRBV6-5 with TRBJ2-7; D is perhaps TRBD1 (5 bases). Germline V lookup: CDR1 MNHEY, CDR2 SVGAGI. V gave up 4 bases and J gave up 0 bases, with 16 bases separating them. This CDR3 is built from 16 residues. CDR3 protein: CASSSQWGSSSYEQYV. Written as DNA, the CDR3 is TGTGCCAGCAGTTCCCAGTGGGGCTCAAGCTCCTACGAGCAGTACGTC.